Below, 8 T cell receptor beta chains from the same sample are listed, as sequenced in a study of blood T cells in healthy people across ages. Next came a second PCR, run for about 7 to 12 cycles, which used a sample-barcoded 5' primer along with a J-beta primer mix. One entry per CDR3 protein results from TCRdb running MiXCR on the 5' RACE reads. Of under 950,000 distinct CDR3 sequences in the sample, approximately 21% were seen once. The sample was blood. These receptors originate from a man in his 70s in good health.

CDR3 coding DNA: TGTGCCAGTAGTGGGAGCGGAAACATTCAGTACTTC. It specifies CASSGSGNIQYF. The chain employs TRBV19 and TRBJ2-4; maybe TRBD2 (5 bases). Trimming removed 5 bases from V and 6 bases from J, with 8 bases in between. Germline CDR1 reads LNHDA; CDR2 reads SQIVND (reference sequence). The CDR3 is 12 residues long.

The rearrangement uses TRBV12-3 or TRBV12-4 and TRBJ2-7, with 7 bases aligning to TRBD1. The CDR3 sequence is 13 residues long. V dropped 7 bases and J dropped 2; count of bases not matched to a gene: 5. CDR3 nucleotides: TGTGCCAGCATCCTAGACAGGGCCTACGAGCAGTACGTC. Encoded protein: CASILDRAYEQYV.

This clonotype appeared a few times. V and J are TRBV20-1 and TRBJ2-3, with D perhaps TRBD1 or TRBD2 (6 bases each). Germline assignment: CDR1 DFQATT and CDR2 SNEGSKA (reference sequence). This CDR3 contains 14 residues. Trimming cost V 2 bases and J 2 bases, with 11 bases left between them. This chain's CDR3 is CSARPGAYTDTQYF. Here the CDR3 DNA reads TGCAGTGCTAGACCGGGGGCCTACACAGATACGCAGTATTTT.

The V gene is TRBV11-1, the J gene TRBJ2-1; TRBD2 is a possible D gene (7 bases). The V end lost 4 bases, the J end lost 1 base, and 17 bases lay between the germline ends. The V gene's germline CDR1 is SGHAT and CDR2 FQDESV (reference sequence). The CDR3 has 17 amino acids. CDR3 loop: CASSSKGGVRSYNEQFF. CDR3 nucleotides: TGTGCCAGCAGCTCCAAGGGGGGGGTGAGGTCCTACAATGAGCAGTTCTTC.

This clonotype has a handful of counts. CDR3 residues: CATSRDGTEAFF. As DNA, the CDR3 is TGTGCCACCAGCAGAGATGGCACTGAAGCTTTCTTT. V gene TRBV15 combines with J gene TRBJ1-1; no reliable D call. CDR1 and CDR2 from the germline V gene are LNHNV and YYDKDF (reference sequence). The ends were cut back, 0 bases at V and 4 bases at J, with 3 bases in the middle. The CDR3 runs 12 residues.

This clonotype was detected a few times. CDR3 coding DNA: TGCAGCGTTGGAGTGGGGGCGGGGATGAACACTGAAGCTTTCTTT. Residues: CSVGVGAGMNTEAFF. The chain links TRBV29-1 to TRBJ1-1; tentative D call: TRBD1 (6 bases). The CDR3 is made up of 15 amino acids. Germline V gene lookup returns CDR1 SQVTM and CDR2 ANQGSEA. The ends were cut back, 4 bases at V and 0 bases at J, with 15 bases in the middle.

This chain connects TRBV6-5 to TRBJ1-1, with D uncertain. This CDR3 region has 12 residues. CDR1 MNHEY and CDR2 SVGAGI come from the germline V gene. V shed 7 bases and J shed 5 bases, with 11 bases lying between them. CDR3 coding DNA: TGTGCCAGCACCCGGGTGGGTACTGAAGCTTTCTTT. Protein sequence: CASTRVGTEAFF.

This clonotype was seen a few times. This sequence joins TRBV20-1 and TRBJ2-5; 11 positions match TRBD2. The J call may be faulty, since TRBJ2-7 better matches the DNA end. This CDR3 comprises 14 residues. In germline, CDR1 is DFQATT, CDR2 SNEGSKA (reference sequence). The CDR3 nucleotides are TGCAGTGCTAGTGGTAGCGGGAGGGCCGGCGAGCAGTACTTC. Protein product: CSASGSGRAGEQYF.